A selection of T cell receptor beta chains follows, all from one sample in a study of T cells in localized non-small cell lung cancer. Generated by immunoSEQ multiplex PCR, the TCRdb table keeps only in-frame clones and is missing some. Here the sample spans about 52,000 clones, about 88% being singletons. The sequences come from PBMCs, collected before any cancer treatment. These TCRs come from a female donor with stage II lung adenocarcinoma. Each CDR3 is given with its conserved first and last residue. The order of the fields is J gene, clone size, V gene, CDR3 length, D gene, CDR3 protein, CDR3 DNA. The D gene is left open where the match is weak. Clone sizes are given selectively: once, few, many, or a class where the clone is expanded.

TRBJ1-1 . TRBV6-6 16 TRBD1 CASSPAHRGANTEAFF TGTGCCAGCAGTCCCGCCCACAGGGGAGCGAACACTGAAGCTTTCTTT
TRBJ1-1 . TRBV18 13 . CASSTVQNTEAFF TGTGCCAGCTCAACGGTACAGAACACTGAAGCTTTCTTT
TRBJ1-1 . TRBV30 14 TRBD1 CASGPGGAGTEAFF TGTGCCTCCGGACCAGGGGGAGCGGGAACTGAAGCTTTCTTT
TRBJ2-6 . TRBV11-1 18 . CASSFGQFISSGANVLTF TGTGCCAGCAGCTTCGGACAATTTATTAGCTCTGGGGCCAACGTCCTGACTTTC
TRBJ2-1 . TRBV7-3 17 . CASSPLPGRSSYNEQFF TGTGCCAGCAGCCCCCTCCCCGGGCGGAGCTCCTACAATGAGCAGTTCTTC
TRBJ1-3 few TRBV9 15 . CASSTDSRSGNTIYF TGTGCCAGCAGCACGGACAGCCGCTCTGGAAACACCATATATTTT
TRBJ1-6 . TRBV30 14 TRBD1 CAWMTGTYNSPLHF TGTGCCTGGATGACAGGGACATATAATTCACCCCTCCACTTT
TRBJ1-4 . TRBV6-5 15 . CASSYSGMGGEKLFF TGTGCCAGCAGTTACTCAGGAATGGGAGGTGAAAAACTGTTTTTT
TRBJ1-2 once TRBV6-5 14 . CASSGIQDNYGYTF TGTGCCAGCAGCGGGATCCAGGACAACTATGGCTACACCTTC
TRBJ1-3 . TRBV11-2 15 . CASSLVRGSGNTIYF TGTGCCAGCAGCTTAGTTCGGGGCTCTGGAAACACCATATATTTT
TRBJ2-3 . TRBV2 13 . CASSPEGAHTQYF TGTGCCAGCAGCCCCGAGGGAGCTCATACGCAGTATTTT
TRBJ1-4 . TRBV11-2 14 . CASSLGDGYEKLFF TGTGCCAGCAGCTTAGGGGACGGATATGAAAAACTGTTTTTT
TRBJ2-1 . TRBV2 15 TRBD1 CASRQGKSSYNEQFF TGTGCCAGCAGACAGGGGAAAAGCTCCTACAATGAGCAGTTCTTC
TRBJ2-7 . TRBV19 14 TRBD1 CASSTGQGVYEQYF TGTGCCAGTAGTACGGGACAGGGGGTCTACGAGCAGTACTTC
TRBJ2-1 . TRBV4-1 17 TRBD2 CASSQSSSGGAYNEQFF TGCGCCAGCAGCCAATCATCTAGCGGGGGTGCCTACAATGAGCAGTTCTTC
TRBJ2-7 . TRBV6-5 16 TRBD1 CASSYSTATGGHEQYF TGTGCCAGCAGTTACTCGACGGCGACAGGGGGCCACGAGCAGTACTTC
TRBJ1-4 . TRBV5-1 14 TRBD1 CASRQGQANEKLFF TGCGCCAGCAGACAGGGACAGGCTAATGAAAAACTGTTTTTT
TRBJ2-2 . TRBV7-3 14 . CASSSPLNTGELFF TGTGCCAGCAGCTCTCCACTTAACACCGGGGAGCTGTTTTTT
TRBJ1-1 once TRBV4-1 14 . CASSQGRGGTEAFF TGCGCCAGCAGCCAAGGACGGGGGGGCACTGAAGCTTTCTTT
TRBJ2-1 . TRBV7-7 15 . CASSSGAAGSSEQFF TGTGCCAGCAGCTCTGGGGCAGCCGGCAGTAGTGAGCAGTTCTTC
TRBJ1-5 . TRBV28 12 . CASRQPNQPQHF TGTGCCAGCAGGCAGCCGAATCAGCCCCAGCATTTT
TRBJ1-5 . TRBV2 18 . CASRLERQVSGSNQPQHF TGTGCCAGCAGGCTCGAGCGTCAGGTCAGCGGTAGCAATCAGCCCCAGCATTTT
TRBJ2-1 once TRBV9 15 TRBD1 CASSVGTGDYNEQFF TGTGCCAGCAGCGTAGGAACAGGGGATTACAATGAGCAGTTCTTC
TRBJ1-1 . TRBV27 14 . CASSPGVASTEAFF TGTGCCAGCAGTCCAGGGGTCGCAAGCACTGAAGCTTTCTTT
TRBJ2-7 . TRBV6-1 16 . CASSEDLRPTRYEQYF TGTGCCAGCAGTGAGGACCTCAGGCCGACTCGCTACGAGCAGTACTTC
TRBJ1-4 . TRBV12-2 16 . CASRLSGQDLLEKLFF TGTGCAAGTCGCTTAAGTGGCCAGGACCTTCTTGAAAAACTGTTTTTT
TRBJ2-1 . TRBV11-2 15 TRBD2 CASSISGGVYNEQFF TGTGCCAGCAGCATTAGCGGGGGGGTCTACAATGAGCAGTTCTTC
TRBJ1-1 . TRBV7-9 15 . CASRIRTAVNTEAFF TGTGCCAGCCGAATAAGGACGGCTGTGAACACTGAAGCTTTCTTT
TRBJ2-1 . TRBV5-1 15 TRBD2 CASSSPTSGGKVQFF TGCGCCAGCAGCTCACCGACTAGCGGGGGTAAAGTGCAGTTCTTC
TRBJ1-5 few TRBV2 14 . CASSVSESNQPQHF TGTGCCAGCAGTGTTTCCGAAAGCAATCAGCCCCAGCATTTT
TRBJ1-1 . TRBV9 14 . CASSKAGDGTEAFF TGTGCCAGCAGCAAGGCAGGTGACGGTACTGAAGCTTTCTTT
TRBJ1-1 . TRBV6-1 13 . CASSEVLTGKCGF TGTGCCAGCAGTGAAGTTCTGACAGGCAAGTGCGGCTTT
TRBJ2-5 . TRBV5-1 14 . CASSLVLGEETQYF TGCGCCAGCAGCTTGGTACTAGGCGAAGAGACCCAGTACTTC
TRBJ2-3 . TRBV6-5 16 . CASSYSGGRWTDTQYF TGTGCCAGCAGTTACTCAGGGGGGCGATGGACAGATACGCAGTATTTT
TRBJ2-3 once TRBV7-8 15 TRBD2 CASSLGEGRTDTQYF TGTGCCAGCAGCTTAGGGGAGGGAAGAACAGATACGCAGTATTTT
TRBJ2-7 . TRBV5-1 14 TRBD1 CASSQGQVSYEQYF TGCGCCAGCAGCCAGGGACAGGTTTCCTACGAGCAGTACTTC
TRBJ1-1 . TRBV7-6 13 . CASSLDLSSEAFF TGTGCCAGCAGCTTAGATCTGAGCTCTGAAGCTTTCTTT
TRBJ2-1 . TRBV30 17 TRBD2 CAWSPLGGGGAYNEQFF TGTGCCTGGAGTCCCCTCGGGGGCGGGGGGGCCTACAATGAGCAGTTCTTC
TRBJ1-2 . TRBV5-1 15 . CASSLAPGAEGGYTF TGCGCCAGCAGCTTGGCCCCGGGGGCGGAAGGGGGCTACACCTTC
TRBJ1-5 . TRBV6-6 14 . CASTPDSLYQPQHF TGTGCCAGCACCCCGGACAGCTTATATCAGCCCCAGCATTTT
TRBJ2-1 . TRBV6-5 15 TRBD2 CASSLSSGGFNEQFF TGTGCCAGCAGTTTATCTAGCGGGGGGTTCAATGAGCAGTTCTTC
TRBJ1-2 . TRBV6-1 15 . CASSEESEVAGGYTF TGTGCCAGCAGTGAAGAATCCGAGGTTGCGGGCGGCTACACCTTC
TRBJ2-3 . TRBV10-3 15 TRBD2 CATSGGPIRTDTQYF TGTGCCACCAGCGGGGGGCCTATCCGCACAGATACGCAGTATTTT
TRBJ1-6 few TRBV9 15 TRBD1 CASSGWDSSNSPLHF TGTGCCAGCAGCGGGTGGGACAGTTCCAATTCACCCCTCCACTTT
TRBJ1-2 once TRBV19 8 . CASTGVNF TGTGCCAGTACGGGGGTTAACTTC
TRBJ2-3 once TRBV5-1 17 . CASSLLRDLGSTDTQYF TGCGCCAGCAGCTTGTTGCGGGATCTGGGAAGCACAGATACGCAGTATTTT
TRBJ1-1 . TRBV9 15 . CASSVGRDGTTEAFF TGTGCCAGCAGCGTAGGACGGGACGGGACAACTGAAGCTTTCTTT
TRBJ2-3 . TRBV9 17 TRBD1 CASSVGQGARSSDTQYF TGTGCCAGCAGCGTCGGACAGGGGGCGCGCTCATCAGATACGCAGTATTTT
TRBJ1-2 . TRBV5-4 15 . CASSSPGGLNYGYTF TGTGCCAGCAGCTCGCCTGGGGGGCTTAACTATGGCTACACCTTC
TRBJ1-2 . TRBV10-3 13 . CAISEQDNYGYTF TGTGCCATCAGTGAACAGGACAACTATGGCTACACCTTC
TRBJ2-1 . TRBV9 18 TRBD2 CASSVGTSGGFSYNEQFF TGTGCCAGCAGCGTTGGGACTAGCGGGGGCTTTTCCTACAATGAGCAGTTCTTC
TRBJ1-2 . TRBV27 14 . CASSLSGLPGGYTF TGTGCCAGCAGTTTGTCCGGGCTTCCAGGGGGCTACACCTTC
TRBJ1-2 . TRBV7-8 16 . CASSQRLGALDYGYTF TGTGCCAGCAGCCAACGGTTGGGGGCGCTGGACTATGGCTACACCTTC
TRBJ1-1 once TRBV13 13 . CASSLTENTEAFF TGTGCCAGCAGCCTAACAGAGAACACTGAAGCTTTCTTT
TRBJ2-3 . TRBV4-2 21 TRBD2 CASSQDLAGGLSSFFTDTQYF TGTGCCAGCAGCCAAGATCTTGCGGGGGGTCTATCTTCGTTCTTCACAGATACGCAGTATTTT
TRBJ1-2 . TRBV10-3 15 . CAISESKADNYGYTF TGTGCCATCAGTGAGTCGAAGGCCGATAACTATGGCTACACCTTC